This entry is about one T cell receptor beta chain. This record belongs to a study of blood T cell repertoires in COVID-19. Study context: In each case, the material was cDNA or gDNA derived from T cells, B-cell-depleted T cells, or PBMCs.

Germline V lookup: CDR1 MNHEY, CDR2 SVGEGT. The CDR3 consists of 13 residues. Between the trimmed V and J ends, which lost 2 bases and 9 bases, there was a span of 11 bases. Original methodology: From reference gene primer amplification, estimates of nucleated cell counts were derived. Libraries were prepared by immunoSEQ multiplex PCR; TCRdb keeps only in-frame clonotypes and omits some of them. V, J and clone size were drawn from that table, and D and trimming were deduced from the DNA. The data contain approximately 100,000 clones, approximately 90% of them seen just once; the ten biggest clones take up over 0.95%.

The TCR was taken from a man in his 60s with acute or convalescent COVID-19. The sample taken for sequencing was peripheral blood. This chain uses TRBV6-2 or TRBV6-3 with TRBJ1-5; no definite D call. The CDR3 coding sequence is TGTGCCAGCAGTTACCCCACCGGTGGGCCCCAGCATTTT. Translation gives CASSYPTGGPQHF.